This TCR beta chain was observed in a study of metastatic and nonmetastatic thyroid tumors. Study observations and caveats: Malignant thyroid tumors reportedly had TCR beta diversity that was significantly higher than in benign nodules, in blood and tumor.

Germline CDR1 is MNHEY and CDR2 is SVGAGI. Trimming cost V 2 bases and J 8 bases, with 12 bases left between them. The CDR3 extends over 14 amino acids. No treatment of any kind had been given to any patient before thyroid surgery. This clone was recorded at least ten times. Its matching antigen is unknown. Authors' methods: Built for papillary thyroid cancer, a distant-metastasis classifier drew on CDR3 differences across clinicopathological groups. With MiXCR, TCRdb reprocessed the PCR reads. The V and J calls come from TCRdb's annotation, not from the publication. The data show roughly 12,000 clones, around 21% seen once.

This TCR was recovered from a female donor with papillary thyroid cancer or a benign thyroid nodule (not recorded which). Some clones in this sample may be carry-over from other donors' samples. This chain uses TRBV6-5 with TRBJ1-4, with D uncertain. Sequencing was carried out using adjacent normal tissue. CDR3 in DNA: TGTGCCAGCAGTTACAGGGCAGGTGGGGAAAAACTGTTTTTT. This translates into CASSYRAGGEKLFF.